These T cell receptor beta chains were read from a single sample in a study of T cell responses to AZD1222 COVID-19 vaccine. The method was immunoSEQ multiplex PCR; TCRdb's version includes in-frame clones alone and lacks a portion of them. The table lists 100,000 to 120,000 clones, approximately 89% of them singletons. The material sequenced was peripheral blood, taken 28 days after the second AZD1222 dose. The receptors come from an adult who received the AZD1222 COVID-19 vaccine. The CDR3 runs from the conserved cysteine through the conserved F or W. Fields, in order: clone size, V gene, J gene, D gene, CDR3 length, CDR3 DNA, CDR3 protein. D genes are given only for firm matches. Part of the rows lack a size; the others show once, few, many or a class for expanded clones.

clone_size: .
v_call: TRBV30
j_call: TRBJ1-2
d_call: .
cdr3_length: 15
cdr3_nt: TGTGCCTGGAGTGTACTGCTAGGGACGCGCTATGGCTACACCTTC
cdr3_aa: CAWSVLLGTRYGYTF

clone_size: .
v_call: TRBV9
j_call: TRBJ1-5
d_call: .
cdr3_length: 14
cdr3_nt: TGTGCCAGCAGCGTTACAGGTCAAAATCAGCCCCAGCATTTT
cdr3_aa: CASSVTGQNQPQHF

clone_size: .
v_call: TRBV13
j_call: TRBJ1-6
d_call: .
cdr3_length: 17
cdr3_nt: TGTGCCAGCAGCTTAGGAGAGGGGATAGAAGTTCATTCACCCCTCCACTTT
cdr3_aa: CASSLGEGIEVHSPLHF

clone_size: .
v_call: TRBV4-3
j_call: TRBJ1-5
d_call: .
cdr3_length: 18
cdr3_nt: TGCGCCAGCAGCCAAGATATGGGTGGACACCGGGGAAATCAGCCCCAGCATTTT
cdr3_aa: CASSQDMGGHRGNQPQHF

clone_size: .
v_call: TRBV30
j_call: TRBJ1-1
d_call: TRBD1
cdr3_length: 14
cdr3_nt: TGTGCCTGGAGTGAGGAGACAGGGATCACTGAAGCCTTCTTT
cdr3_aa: CAWSEETGITEAFF

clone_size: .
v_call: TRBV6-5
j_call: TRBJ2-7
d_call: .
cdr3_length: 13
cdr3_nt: TGTGCCAGCAGTTATCTGACAGGCTACGAGCAGTACTTC
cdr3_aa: CASSYLTGYEQYF

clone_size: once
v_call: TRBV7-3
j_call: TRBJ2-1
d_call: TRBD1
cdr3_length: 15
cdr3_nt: TGTGCCAGCAGTCGGCGACAGGGGTCCTACAATGAGCAGTTCTTC
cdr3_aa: CASSRRQGSYNEQFF

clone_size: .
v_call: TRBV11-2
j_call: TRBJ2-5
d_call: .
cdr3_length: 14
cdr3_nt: TGTGCCAGCAGCCGGGACTCTACCGCAGAGACCCAGTACTTC
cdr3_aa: CASSRDSTAETQYF

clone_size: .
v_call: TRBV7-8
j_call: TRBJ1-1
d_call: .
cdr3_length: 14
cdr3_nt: TGTGCCAGCAGCATCCAGAGGGGGGGTACTGAAGCTTTCTTT
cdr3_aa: CASSIQRGGTEAFF

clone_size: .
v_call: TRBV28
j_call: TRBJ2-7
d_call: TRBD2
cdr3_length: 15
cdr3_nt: TGTGCCAGCAGTTTATCGGGGGGTCAGTCCTACGAGCAGTACTTC
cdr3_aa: CASSLSGGQSYEQYF

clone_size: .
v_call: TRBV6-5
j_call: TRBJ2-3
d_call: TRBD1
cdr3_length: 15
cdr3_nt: TGTGCCAGCAGGGGAAGGACAGGGAGCACAGATACGCAGTATTTT
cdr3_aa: CASRGRTGSTDTQYF

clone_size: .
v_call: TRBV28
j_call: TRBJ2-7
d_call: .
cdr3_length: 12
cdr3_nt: TGTGCCAGCAGTTTGTTGTCTACCGAGCAGTACTTC
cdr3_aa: CASSLLSTEQYF

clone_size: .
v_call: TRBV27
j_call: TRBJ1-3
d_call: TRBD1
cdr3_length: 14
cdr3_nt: TGTGCCACCCGCCCAACAGGGGCGGGAAACACCATATATTTT
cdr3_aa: CATRPTGAGNTIYF

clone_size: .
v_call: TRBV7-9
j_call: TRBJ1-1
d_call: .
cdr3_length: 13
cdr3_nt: TGTGCCACACGAGGACAGTTGAACACTGAAGCTTTCTTT
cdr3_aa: CATRGQLNTEAFF

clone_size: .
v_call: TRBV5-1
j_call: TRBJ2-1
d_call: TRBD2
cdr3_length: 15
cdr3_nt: TGCGCCAGCAGTTATGCGGGCGGGAGCTACAATGAGCAGTTCTTC
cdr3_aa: CASSYAGGSYNEQFF

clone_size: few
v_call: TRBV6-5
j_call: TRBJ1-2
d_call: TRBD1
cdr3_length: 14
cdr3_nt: TGTGCCAGCAGACAGGGGGGCAGTAGCTATGGCTACACCTTC
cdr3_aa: CASRQGGSSYGYTF

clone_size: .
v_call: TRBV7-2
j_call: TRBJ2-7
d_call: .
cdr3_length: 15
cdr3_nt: TGTGCCAGCAGCCCGCAAGCGGGCCTACAGTACGAGCAGTACTTC
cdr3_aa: CASSPQAGLQYEQYF

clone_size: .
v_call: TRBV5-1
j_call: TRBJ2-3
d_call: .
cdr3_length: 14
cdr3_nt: TGCGCCAGCAGCTCTGGACCCAGCACAGATACGCAGTATTTT
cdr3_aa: CASSSGPSTDTQYF

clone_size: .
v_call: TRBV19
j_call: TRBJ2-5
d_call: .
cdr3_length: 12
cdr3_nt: TGTGCCAGTAGCAGAGGTGGGGAGACCCAGTACTTC
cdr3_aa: CASSRGGETQYF

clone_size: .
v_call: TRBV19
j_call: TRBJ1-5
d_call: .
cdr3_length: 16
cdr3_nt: TGTGCCAGTAGTATAGGCTCACACTATAGCAATCAGCCCCAGCATTTT
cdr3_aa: CASSIGSHYSNQPQHF